The 26 T cell receptor beta chains below come from one sample, sequenced in a study of identical twins (dated by TCRdb to 2016 to 2018). Library creation used 5' RACE. Sequencing relied on an Illumina HiSeq 2000. TCRdb's own reprocessing of the public reads used fastp at Q25 and MiXCR and kept productive beta chains. Rows with a matching CDR3 protein are joined into one entry that keeps the most common DNA and genes. The sample profile shows about 450,000 distinct CDR3 sequences; around 20% of them were found once. Approximately 12% of the sample comes from the top ten. Input material: naive T cells sorted from blood. The label giving this sample's cell subset or site can be read as: cells isolated with a human naive T-cell isolation kit. These receptors originate from a man aged 50-60 years in good health.

The chain has TRBV4-2 and TRBJ1-5; D is ambiguous. Trimming removed 0 bases from V and 3 bases from J, with 9 bases in between. The V gene's germline CDR1 is LGHNA and CDR2 YNFKEQ. The length of the CDR3 is 15 residues. The chain's CDR3 is CASSQDGGTNQPQHF. The CDR3 DNA sequence: TGTGCCAGCAGCCAAGACGGAGGAACCAATCAGCCCCAGCATTTT.

This chain joins TRBV4-3 and TRBJ2-3; 9 nucleotides agree with TRBD1. Trimming removed 2 bases from V and 6 bases from J; junction bases left unmatched: 12. In germline, CDR1 is LGHNA, CDR2 YSLEER. The CDR3 contains 17 residues. CDR3 in amino acids: CASSQTLLGQGVDTQYF. CDR3 bases: TGCGCCAGCAGCCAAACCCTTCTGGGACAGGGTGTTGATACGCAGTATTTT.

The chain is built from TRBV7-9 and TRBJ2-3; D gene ambiguous. V was shortened by 3 bases and J by 2 bases, with 9 bases between the two germline ends. This CDR3 comprises 14 residues. Per germline, CDR1 SEHNR and CDR2 FQNEAQ (reference sequence). The DNA for the CDR3 is TGTGCCAGCAGCTTTTCAAGCATCACAGATACGCAGTATTTT. As protein: CASSFSSITDTQYF.

A few counts support this clonotype. V and J are TRBV28 and TRBJ2-3, with 7 bases identical to TRBD1. Germline-derived CDR1 and CDR2 are MDHEN and SYDVKM. The CDR3 consists of 16 residues. The V gene end was trimmed by 5 bases and the J gene end by 2 bases; junction bases not matched to a gene: 10. CDR3 DNA sequence: TGTGCCAGCAGTATACCCGGGACAGCAAACACAGATACGCAGTATTTT. It is translated as CASSIPGTANTDTQYF.

The rearrangement uses TRBV18 and TRBJ1-3, with a possible D match to TRBD1 (5 bases). The CDR3 sequence is 16 residues long. Germline V gene data show CDR1 as KGHSH and CDR2 as LQKENI. Trimming left V 6 bases short and J 4 bases short, with 19 bases between. The CDR3 nucleotides read TGTGCCAGCTCCCCCATGGGGGGGACGAGAGGAAACACCATATATTTT. Protein: CASSPMGGTRGNTIYF. Variable domain in full (rest from reference TRBV18 and TRBJ1-3): NAGVMQNPRHLVRRRGQEARLRCSPMKGHSHVYWYRQLPEEGLKFMVYLQKENIIDESGMPKERFSAEFPKEGPSILRIQQVVRGDSAAYFCASSPMGGTRGNTIYFGEGSWLTVV.

This clonotype came up a few times. The chain employs TRBV28 and TRBJ1-2, with a possible D match to TRBD1 (5 bases). Germline V gene data show CDR1 as MDHEN and CDR2 as SYDVKM. CDR3 length equals 13 residues. The V gene lost 6 bases and the J gene lost 4 bases, with 12 bases spanning the gap. The CDR3 protein is CASSPGRSYGYTF. DNA for the CDR3: TGTGCCAGCAGCCCGGGACGGTCCTATGGCTACACCTTC.

This sequence joins TRBV6-6 and TRBJ1-5, with D possibly matching TRBD1 (5 bases). The CDR3 contains 12 residues. From germline, CDR1 is MNHNY and CDR2 SVGAGI (reference sequence). V was cut by 6 bases and J by 5 bases, with 8 bases left in between. CDR3 loop: CASSLQDQPQHF. Written as DNA, the CDR3 is TGTGCCAGCAGCCTACAGGATCAGCCCCAGCATTTT.

The V gene is TRBV13, the J gene TRBJ1-2, with D hard to call. The CDR3 runs 16 residues. Germline values: CDR1 PRHDT, CDR2 FYEKMQ (reference sequence). V lost 0 bases, J lost 1 base, and 12 bases lay in between. The DNA for the CDR3 is TGTGCCAGCAGCTTAGGAGGTGAGAGGAATAACTATGGCTACACCTTC. Translation: CASSLGGERNNYGYTF.

In this sample, this clonotype turned up a few times. CDR3 in amino acids: CASRTFTGLQETQYF. The CDR3 coding sequence is TGTGCCAGCAGGACCTTCACCGGGTTGCAAGAGACCCAGTACTTC. V gene TRBV11-2 combines with J gene TRBJ2-5, with unresolved D. The CDR3 runs 15 residues. The V end lost 6 bases, the J end lost 2 bases, and 16 bases lay between the germline ends. The germline V gene has CDR1 SGHAT and CDR2 FQNNGV.

The chain is built from TRBV11-2 and TRBJ2-5; D not certain. There are 15 residues in the CDR3. The germline V and J ends were trimmed by 5 bases and 5 bases, with 18 bases remaining between them. CDR1 is SGHAT and CDR2 is FQNNGV in the germline V gene. This chain's CDR3 is CASSPLGVRRETQYF. In nucleotides, the CDR3 is TGTGCCAGCAGCCCCCTTGGGGTCCGACGGGAGACCCAGTACTTC.

V and J are TRBV7-2 and TRBJ2-3, with 7 bases matching TRBD1. The CDR3 consists of 15 residues. CDR1 is SGHTA, CDR2 FQGNSA, per germline. The V and J ends lost 5 bases and 5 bases, in that order; junction bases with no gene match: 10. The CDR3 protein is CASSVSTGRKDTQYF. CDR3 nucleotides: TGTGCCAGCAGCGTATCGACAGGGCGAAAAGATACGCAGTATTTT.

As for this clonotype: A much larger clone lies a single base off, so this may be a read error. The CDR3 end shows no conserved phenylalanine or tryptophan, and so a read error is likely. The chain has TRBV4-1 and TRBJ1-4; no definite D call. The CDR3 is 16 residues long. Germline CDR1 is MGHRA and CDR2 is YSYEKL. V lost 0 bases and J 3 bases, leaving 11 bases between the germline ends. CDR3 sequence: CASSQDQARPNEKLFS. As DNA, the CDR3 is TGCGCCAGCAGCCAAGATCAGGCCAGACCTAATGAAAAACTGTTTTCT.

This clonotype was counted only a few times. V usage is TRBV5-1 and J usage is TRBJ1-1; D is ambiguous. This CDR3 has 15 residues. Germline V gene data show CDR1 as SGHRS and CDR2 as YFSETQ. V lost 4 bases and J 0 bases, leaving 13 bases between the germline ends. DNA for the CDR3: TGCGCCAGCAGCCTTGGGCCTAGACTGAACACTGAAGCTTTCTTT. It translates to CASSLGPRLNTEAFF. Based on the CDR3 plus reference TRBV5-1 and TRBJ1-1, the full variable domain is KAGVTQTPRYLIKTRGQQVTLSCSPISGHRSVSWYQQTPGQGLQFLFEYFSETQRNKGNFPGRFSGRQFSNSRSEMNVSTLELGDSALYLCASSLGPRLNTEAFFGQGTRLTVV.

This clonotype was seen a handful of times. The chain combines TRBV4-3 with TRBJ2-3; D not certain. Germline CDR1 reads LGHNA; CDR2 reads YSLEER. V was cut by 3 bases and J by 4 bases, with 11 bases left in between. The CDR3 is made up of 14 amino acids. CDR3 loop: CASSQSRISDTQYF. CDR3 bases: TGCGCCAGCAGCCAGAGTCGGATTTCAGATACGCAGTATTTT.

This clonotype occurred a few times. J is TRBJ2-7 and V is TRBV7-2; 9 nucleotides agree with TRBD1. The V segment lost 4 bases and the J segment 5 bases; nucleotides outside the gene matches: 9. The CDR3 covers 15 residues. Germline V gene lookup returns CDR1 SGHTA and CDR2 FQGNSA. CDR3 in amino acids: CASSWTRDRAHEQYF. The CDR3 bases are TGTGCCAGCAGCTGGACCCGGGACAGGGCTCACGAGCAGTACTTC.

V gene TRBV5-1 combines with J gene TRBJ2-1, with 8 bases aligning to TRBD2. With V trimmed by 4 bases and J by 8 bases, 5 bases remained unmatched. The germline gives CDR1 SGHRS, CDR2 YFSETQ. This CDR3 comprises 13 residues. The DNA for the CDR3 is TGCGCCAGCAGCGGGACTAGTAACTATGAGCAGTTCTTC. It is translated as CASSGTSNYEQFF.

The V and J genes are TRBV25-1 and TRBJ2-5, with D perhaps matching TRBD1 (6 bases). Germline loops: CDR1 MGHDK, CDR2 SYGVNS. There are 14 residues in the CDR3. Trimming shortened V by 0 bases and J by 4 bases, and 9 bases separated the two germline ends. CDR3 sequence (DNA): TGTGCCAGCAGTGAATATCCAGGGGTAGAGACCCAGTACTTC. This codes for CASSEYPGVETQYF.

This clonotype was picked up a small number of times. This sequence joins TRBV20-1 and TRBJ2-3, with 9 bases lining up with TRBD2. With V trimmed by 6 bases and J by 0 bases, 10 bases remained unmatched. From germline, CDR1 is DFQATT and CDR2 SNEGSKA (reference sequence). The CDR3 runs to 16 residues. CDR3 nucleotides: TGCAGTGCGACATTAGCGGGGGCGCGTAGCACAGATACGCAGTATTTT. The encoded protein is CSATLAGARSTDTQYF.

This chain joins TRBV12-3 or TRBV12-4 and TRBJ1-3; weak D call: TRBD1 (5 bases). V shed 5 bases and J shed 0 bases, with 11 bases lying between them. This CDR3 spans 15 amino acids. The CDR3 sequence is CASSQTGSSGNTIYF. The CDR3 nucleotides are TGTGCCAGCAGTCAAACAGGATCCTCTGGAAACACCATATATTTT.

This clonotype was detected once. The V call is TRBV5-1, the J call TRBJ2-7, with 10 bases aligning to TRBD1. Trimming removed 1 base from V and 6 bases from J; junction bases left unmatched: 7. The germline gives CDR1 SGHRS, CDR2 YFSETQ. This CDR3 spans 15 amino acids. The CDR3 region has the DNA TGCGCCAGCAGCTTGCCGGGACAGGGGAGCGGCGAGCAGTACTTC. This gives the protein CASSLPGQGSGEQYF.

This clonotype was observed a handful of times. The V and J genes are TRBV18 and TRBJ2-7, with D hard to call. Germline V gives CDR1 KGHSH, CDR2 LQKENI. The germline V and J ends were trimmed by 0 bases and 6 bases, with 12 bases remaining between them. The CDR3 loop spans 14 amino acids. The CDR3 spells CASSPPSSVIEQYF. The CDR3 DNA reads TGTGCCAGCTCACCACCGTCCTCGGTAATCGAGCAGTACTTC.

About this clonotype: Its ends do not fully match the called genes, so a read error is possible. The rearrangement links TRBV5-1 to TRBJ2-3; D may be TRBD1 (6 bases). CDR3 length equals 14 residues. CDR1 and CDR2 from the germline V gene are SGHRS and YFSETQ. The CDR3: CASSLDRDTDAQYF. CDR3 nucleotides: TGCGCCAGCAGCTTGGACAGGGACACAGATGCGCAGTATTTT.

This clonotype was seen ten or more times. This chain uses TRBV12-3 or TRBV12-4 with TRBJ2-5, with D unclear. The CDR3 sequence is 13 residues long. With 7 bases removed from V and 9 bases from J, the gap between germline ends came to 18 bases. The CDR3 sequence is CASTDAGISAQYF. The DNA of the CDR3 is TGTGCCAGCACCGACGCCGGTATCTCGGCCCAGTACTTC.

The chain joins TRBV10-3 to TRBJ2-7; TRBD2 matches at 7 bases. The germline V gene has CDR1 ENHRY and CDR2 SYGVKD. V lost 2 bases and J lost 4; bases outside the gene matches: 8. This CDR3 comprises 15 residues. The CDR3 spells CAISEAGRGWYEQYF. In DNA, the CDR3 is TGTGCCATCAGTGAGGCGGGGAGGGGATGGTACGAGCAGTACTTC.

This clonotype has ten or more counts. The chain joins TRBV6-5 to TRBJ1-2, with D unclear. CDR3 length equals 14 residues. Germline CDR1 and CDR2: MNHEY and SVGAGI. Trimming cost V 2 bases and J 4 bases, with 11 bases left between them. DNA of the CDR3: TGTGCCAGCAGTTACAAGGGCGGAGGCTATGGCTACACCTTC. It translates to CASSYKGGGYGYTF.

This clonotype was counted a few times. This sequence joins TRBV4-3 and TRBJ2-3, with TRBD2 as a possible D gene (5 bases). The CDR3 consists of 17 residues. The V gene's germline CDR1 is LGHNA and CDR2 YSLEER. Trimming cost V 0 bases and J 0 bases, with 13 bases left between them. As DNA, the CDR3 is TGCGCCAGCAGCCAAGATGAGGCAGACTATAGCACAGATACGCAGTATTTT. As protein: CASSQDEADYSTDTQYF.